Listed below are T cell receptor beta chains from one sample, sequenced in a study of PD-1 blockade in classical Hodgkin lymphoma. Produced via immunoSEQ multiplex PCR; TCRdb's table is partial and in-frame only. The sample includes around 90,000 clones, around 80% of them seen just once. This sample comprised peripheral blood mononuclear cells (PBMCs), obtained before the fourth cycle of nivolumab. The receptor source for this set is a human donor with classical Hodgkin lymphoma. The CDR3 runs from the conserved cysteine through the conserved F or W. The D gene is left open where the match is weak. Only some rows state a clone size, as once, few, many or a class for expanded clones.

clone size	D gene	J gene	V gene	CDR3 protein	CDR3 DNA
-	TRBD2	TRBJ2-7	TRBV19	CASSTQSGGSPYEQYF	TGTGCCAGTAGTACCCAATCCGGGGGGAGCCCCTACGAGCAGTACTTC
-	-	TRBJ1-1	TRBV11-3	CASSLEGNTEAFF	TGTGCCAGCAGCTTAGAGGGGAACACTGAAGCTTTCTTT
-	TRBD1	TRBJ1-1	TRBV7-9	CASSTDRVNTEAFF	TGTGCCAGCAGCACGGACAGGGTGAACACTGAAGCTTTCTTT
-	TRBD2	TRBJ2-7	TRBV4-2	CASSQDLLVEREGLFSYEQYF	TGTGCCAGCAGCCAAGATCTGCTAGTGGAGCGGGAGGGTTTGTTCTCCTACGAGCAGTACTTC
-	TRBD1	TRBJ1-5	TRBV7-2	CASSLAGTGLYSNQPQHF	TGTGCCAGCAGCTTAGCGGGGACAGGGCTGTATAGCAATCAGCCCCAGCATTTT
few	-	TRBJ2-1	TRBV4-2	CASSSTGLAHNEQFF	TGTGCCAGCAGCTCAACGGGACTGGCCCACAATGAGCAGTTCTTC
-	-	TRBJ1-5	TRBV5-1	CASSVGSGNQPQHF	TGCGCCAGCAGCGTAGGGTCGGGCAATCAGCCCCAGCATTTT
-	TRBD2	TRBJ2-1	TRBV5-4	CASSLLVGLAGSSYNEQFF	TGTGCCAGCAGCTTGTTGGTCGGACTAGCGGGGAGCTCCTACAATGAGCAGTTCTTC
few	-	TRBJ2-3	TRBV7-3	CASSFQGSDTQYF	TGTGCCAGCAGCTTCCAGGGCTCAGATACGCAGTATTTT
-	-	TRBJ2-7	TRBV2	CASSEALRWGPTVLNEQYF	TGTGCCAGCAGTGAAGCGCTTCGTTGGGGCCCGACAGTGCTGAACGAGCAGTACTTC
few	TRBD1	TRBJ1-2	TRBV4-2	CASSQETGVVYGYTF	TGTGCCAGCAGCCAAGAGACAGGGGTAGTCTATGGCTACACCTTC
-	TRBD2	TRBJ2-2	TRBV7-2	CASSYTSGNTGELFF	TGTGCCAGCAGCTATACTAGCGGGAACACCGGGGAGCTGTTTTTT
-	-	TRBJ1-1	TRBV23-1	CASSQSRRGRMNTEAFF	TGCGCCAGCAGTCAATCGAGGAGAGGGAGAATGAACACTGAAGCTTTCTTT
-	TRBD2	TRBJ2-3	TRBV6-5	CASSYGGLAGPDTQYF	TGTGCCAGCAGTTACGGGGGACTAGCGGGACCCGATACGCAGTATTTT
-	-	TRBJ2-3	TRBV19	CASSMSGGMTTDTQYF	TGTGCCAGTAGTATGAGCGGCGGGATGACCACAGATACGCAGTATTTT
-	TRBD1	TRBJ2-5	TRBV28	CASSLTWDRGRETQYF	TGTGCCAGCAGTTTAACCTGGGACAGGGGGCGAGAGACCCAGTACTTC
-	-	TRBJ1-2	TRBV7-2	CASSLGHGRDYGYTF	TGTGCCAGCAGCCTAGGCCATGGCAGGGACTATGGCTACACCTTC
once	TRBD1	TRBJ2-7	TRBV19	CASSLDRGNEQYF	TGTGCCAGTAGTCTGGACAGGGGGAACGAGCAGTACTTC
-	TRBD2	TRBJ2-7	TRBV28	CASHLRGGSYEQYF	TGTGCCAGCCATCTGCGGGGGGGTTCTTACGAGCAGTACTTC
-	TRBD1	TRBJ1-6	TRBV29-1	CSVGRRDSYNSPLHF	TGCAGCGTTGGTCGCCGGGACAGTTATAATTCACCCCTCCACTTT
-	-	TRBJ1-2	TRBV7-9	CASSVRDAARGYTF	TGTGCCAGCAGCGTCCGGGACGCAGCGCGAGGCTACACCTTC
-	TRBD1	TRBJ1-1	TRBV6-1	CASKGQENTEAFF	TGTGCCAGCAAGGGACAGGAGAACACTGAAGCTTTCTTT
-	-	TRBJ1-3	TRBV6-6	CASSSGTGGNTIYF	TGTGCCAGCTCCTCCGGGACGGGGGGAAACACCATATATTTT
-	-	TRBJ2-3	TRBV27	CASGRAPQSGTQYF	TGTGCCAGCGGACGGGCCCCGCAAAGTGGTACGCAGTATTTT